This T cell receptor beta chain stems from a study of T cells in Graves' hyperthyroidism and ophthalmopathy. From RNA transcripts, TCR beta CDR3 regions were amplified. The HTBI set primed first-round TCR CDR3 RT-PCR. TCRdb re-called the multiplex PCR reads through MiXCR, storing one row per CDR3 protein. The sample has hundreds of thousands of distinct CDR3 sequences, approximately 40% seen once; the top ten hold 8% to 9%. From germline, CDR1 is SGHTA and CDR2 FQGNSA. The CDR3 covers 15 residues. The ends were cut back, 3 bases at V and 0 bases at J, with 6 bases in the middle. This clonotype was counted many times.

The gene calls are TRBV7-2 and TRBJ2-6; D gene ambiguous. The source is a man aged 18 to 35 with Graves' hyperthyroidism. Specimen: blood. The CDR3 coding sequence is TGTGCCAGCAGCTTTCCACTCTCTGGGGCCAACGTCCTGACTTTC. Translating gives CASSFPLSGANVLTF.